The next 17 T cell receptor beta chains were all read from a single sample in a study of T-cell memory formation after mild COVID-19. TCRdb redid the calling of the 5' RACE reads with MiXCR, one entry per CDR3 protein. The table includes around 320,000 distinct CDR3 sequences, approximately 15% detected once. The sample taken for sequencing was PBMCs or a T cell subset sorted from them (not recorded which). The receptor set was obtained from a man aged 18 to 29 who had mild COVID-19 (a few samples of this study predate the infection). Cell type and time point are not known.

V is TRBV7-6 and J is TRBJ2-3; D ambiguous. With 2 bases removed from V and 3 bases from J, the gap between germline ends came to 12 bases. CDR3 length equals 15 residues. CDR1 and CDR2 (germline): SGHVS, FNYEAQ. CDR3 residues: CASSLFGLGTDTQYF. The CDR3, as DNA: TGTGCCAGCAGCTTATTCGGTTTGGGGACAGATACGCAGTATTTT.

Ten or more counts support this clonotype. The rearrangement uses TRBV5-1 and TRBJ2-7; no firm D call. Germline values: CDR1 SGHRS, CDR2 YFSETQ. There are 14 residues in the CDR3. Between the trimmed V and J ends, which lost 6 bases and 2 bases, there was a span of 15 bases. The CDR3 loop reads CASTLDGKPYEQYF. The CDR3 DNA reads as TGCGCCAGCACCCTAGACGGAAAACCCTACGAGCAGTACTTC.

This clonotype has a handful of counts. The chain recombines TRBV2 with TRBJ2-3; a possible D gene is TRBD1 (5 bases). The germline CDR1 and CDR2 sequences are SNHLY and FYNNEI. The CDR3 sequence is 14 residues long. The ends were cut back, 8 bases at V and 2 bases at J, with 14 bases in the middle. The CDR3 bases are TGTGCCAGCCCACCCGAACAGGACACAGATACGCAGTATTTT. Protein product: CASPPEQDTDTQYF. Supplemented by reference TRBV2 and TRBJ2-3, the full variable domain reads EPEVTQTPSHQVTQMGQEVILRCVPISNHLYFYWYRQILGQKVEFLVSFYNNEISEKSEIFDDQFSVERPDGSNFTLKIRSTKLEDSAMYFCASPPEQDTDTQYFGPGTRLTVL.

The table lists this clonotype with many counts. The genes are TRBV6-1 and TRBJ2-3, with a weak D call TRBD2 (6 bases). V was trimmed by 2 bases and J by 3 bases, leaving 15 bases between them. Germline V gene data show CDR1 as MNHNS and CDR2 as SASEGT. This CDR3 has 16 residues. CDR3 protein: CASSENGGSGTDTQYF. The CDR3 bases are TGTGCCAGCAGTGAAAATGGAGGGTCAGGAACAGATACGCAGTATTTT.

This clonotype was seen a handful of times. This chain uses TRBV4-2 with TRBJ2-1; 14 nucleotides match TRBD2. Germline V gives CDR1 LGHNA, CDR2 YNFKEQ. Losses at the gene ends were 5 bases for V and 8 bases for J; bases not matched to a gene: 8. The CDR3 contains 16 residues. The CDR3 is CASSFRTSGGTHEQFF. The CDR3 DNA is TGTGCCAGCAGCTTTCGGACTAGCGGGGGGACCCATGAGCAGTTCTTC.

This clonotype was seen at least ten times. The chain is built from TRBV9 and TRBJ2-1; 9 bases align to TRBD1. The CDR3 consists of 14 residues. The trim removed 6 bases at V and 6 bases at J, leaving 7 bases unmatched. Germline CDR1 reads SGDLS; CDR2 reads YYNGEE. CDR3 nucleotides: TGTGCCAGCACGACAGGGGGGGCTACCAATGAGCAGTTCTTC. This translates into CASTTGGATNEQFF.

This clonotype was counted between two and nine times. The DNA for the CDR3 is TGCGCCAGCAGCTTGAAGAGGAGTCTGGATACGAACGAGCAGTACTTC. This sequence encodes CASSLKRSLDTNEQYF. The chain has TRBV5-1 and TRBJ2-7; D gene uncertain. V was pared by 1 base and J by 5 bases, with 19 bases between. From germline, CDR1 is SGHRS and CDR2 YFSETQ. The CDR3 is 16 residues long.

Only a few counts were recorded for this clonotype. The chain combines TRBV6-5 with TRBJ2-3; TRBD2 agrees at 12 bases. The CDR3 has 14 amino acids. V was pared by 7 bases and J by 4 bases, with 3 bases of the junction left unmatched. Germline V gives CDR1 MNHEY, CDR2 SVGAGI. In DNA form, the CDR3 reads TGTGCCAGCACTAGCGGGGGGGCCCCAGATACGCAGTATTTT. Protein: CASTSGGAPDTQYF.

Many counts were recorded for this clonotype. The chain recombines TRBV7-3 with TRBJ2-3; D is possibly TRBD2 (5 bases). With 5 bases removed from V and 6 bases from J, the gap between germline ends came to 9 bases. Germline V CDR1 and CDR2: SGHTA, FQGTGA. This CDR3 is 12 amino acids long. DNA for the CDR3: TGTGCCAGCAGCCAGTCGGGGGATACGCAGTATTTT. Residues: CASSQSGDTQYF.

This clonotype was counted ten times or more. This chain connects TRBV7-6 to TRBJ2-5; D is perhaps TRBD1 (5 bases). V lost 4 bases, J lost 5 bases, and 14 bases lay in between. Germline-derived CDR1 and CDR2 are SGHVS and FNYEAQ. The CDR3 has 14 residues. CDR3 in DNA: TGTGCCAGCAGCTCTCGACCCAGGGTCGAGACCCAGTACTTC. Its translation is CASSSRPRVETQYF.

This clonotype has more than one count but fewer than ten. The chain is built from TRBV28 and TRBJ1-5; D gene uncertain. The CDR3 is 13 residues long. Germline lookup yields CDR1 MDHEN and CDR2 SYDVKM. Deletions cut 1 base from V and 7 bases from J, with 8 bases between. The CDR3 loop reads CASSLFVGQPQHF. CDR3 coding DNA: TGTGCCAGCAGTTTATTTGTGGGCCAGCCCCAGCATTTT.

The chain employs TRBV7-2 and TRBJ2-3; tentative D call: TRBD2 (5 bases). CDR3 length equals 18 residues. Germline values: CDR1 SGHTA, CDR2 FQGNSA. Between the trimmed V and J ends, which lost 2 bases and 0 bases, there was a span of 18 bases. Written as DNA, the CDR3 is TGTGCCAGCAGCTTAACGGGGTATTTGAGGACTAGCACAGATACGCAGTATTTT. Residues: CASSLTGYLRTSTDTQYF.

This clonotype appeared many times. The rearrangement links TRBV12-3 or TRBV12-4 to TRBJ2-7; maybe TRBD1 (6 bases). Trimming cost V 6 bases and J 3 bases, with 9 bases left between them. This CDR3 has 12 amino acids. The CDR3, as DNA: TGTGCCAGCAGCCCACAGGGCTACGAGCAGTACTTC. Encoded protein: CASSPQGYEQYF.

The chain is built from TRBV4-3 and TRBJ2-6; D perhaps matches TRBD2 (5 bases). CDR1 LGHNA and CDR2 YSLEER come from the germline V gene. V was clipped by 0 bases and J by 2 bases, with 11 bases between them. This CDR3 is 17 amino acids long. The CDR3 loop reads CASSQELVRAGANVLTF. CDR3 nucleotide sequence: TGCGCCAGCAGCCAAGAACTAGTAAGGGCTGGGGCCAACGTCCTGACTTTC.

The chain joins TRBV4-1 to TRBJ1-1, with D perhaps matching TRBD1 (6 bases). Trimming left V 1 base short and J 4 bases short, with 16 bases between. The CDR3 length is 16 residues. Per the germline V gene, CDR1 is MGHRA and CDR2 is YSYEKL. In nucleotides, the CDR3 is TGCGCCAGCAGCCAAGGAAGGGGAATGGGGGCCACTGAAGCTTTCTTT. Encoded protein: CASSQGRGMGATEAFF.

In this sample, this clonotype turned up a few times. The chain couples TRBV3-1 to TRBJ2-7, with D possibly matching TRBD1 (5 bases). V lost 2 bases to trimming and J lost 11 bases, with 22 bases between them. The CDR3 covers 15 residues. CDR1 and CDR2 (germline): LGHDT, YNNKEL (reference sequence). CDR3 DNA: TGTGCCAGCAGCCAAAACCGACAGCCGTCGTTTGTTGAGTACTTC. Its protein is CASSQNRQPSFVEYF.

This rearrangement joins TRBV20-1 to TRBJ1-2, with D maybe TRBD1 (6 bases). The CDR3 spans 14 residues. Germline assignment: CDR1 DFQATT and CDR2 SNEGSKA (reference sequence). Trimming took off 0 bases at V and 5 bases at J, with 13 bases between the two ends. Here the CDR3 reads CSARDRRGLYGYTF. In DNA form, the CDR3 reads TGCAGTGCTAGAGATCGCCGGGGGCTTTATGGCTACACCTTC.